Listed below are T cell receptor beta chains from one sample, sequenced in a study of neoadjuvant anti-PD-1 for oral cavity cancer. The assay was immunoSEQ multiplex PCR, and TCRdb's table has in-frame clones only and misses some. The table has under 85,000 clones, approximately 80% seen once. Sample: PBMCs, taken before nivolumab (anti-PD-1) treatment. The receptors stem from a person between 35 and 79 years old with oral cavity squamous cell carcinoma. Both conserved end residues are part of each CDR3. Fields, in order: D gene, J gene, V gene, clone size, CDR3 protein, CDR3 DNA. The D gene is left open where the match is weak. Clone sizes are given selectively: once, few, many, or a class where the clone is expanded.

>.|TRBJ1-1|TRBV25-1|.
CASSEGGYHQDFF
TGTGCCAGCAGTGAGGGGGGTTACCACCAAGATTTCTTT
>TRBD2|TRBJ2-1|TRBV6-6|.
CASTQTSGYNEQFF
TGTGCCAGCACCCAGACTAGCGGCTACAATGAGCAGTTCTTC
>TRBD2|TRBJ2-3|TRBV7-3|.
CASSLTGAGDWYF
TGTGCCAGCAGCTTAACTGGGGCGGGAGATTGGTATTTT
>TRBD1|TRBJ2-7|TRBV9|.
CASSQGQAAYEQYF
TGTGCCAGCAGCCAGGGACAGGCCGCCTACGAGCAGTACTTC
>.|TRBJ2-7|TRBV25-1|.
CASSEGARNEQYF
TGTGCCAGCAGTGAGGGGGCTAGGAACGAGCAGTACTTC
>TRBD1|TRBJ2-7|TRBV10-2|.
CASKPGQGGYEQYF
TGCGCCAGCAAGCCGGGACAGGGGGGCTACGAGCAGTACTTC
>.|TRBJ2-7|TRBV10-1|.
CASSESPLVEQYF
TGCGCCAGCAGCGAGAGTCCCCTCGTCGAGCAGTACTTC
>.|TRBJ2-3|TRBV10-1|.
CASSDGVAVDTQYF
TGCGCCAGCAGTGACGGCGTTGCGGTAGATACGCAGTATTTT
>.|TRBJ1-5|TRBV6-5|.
CASSYAGQPNQPQHF
TGTGCCAGCAGTTACGCCGGACAGCCCAATCAGCCCCAGCATTTT
>.|TRBJ1-1|TRBV11-2|.
CASSLEGGVTEAFF
TGTGCCAGCAGCTTAGAGGGGGGGGTAACTGAAGCTTTCTTT
>.|TRBJ2-1|TRBV7-2|.
CASSLSPGTGSYNEQFF
TGTGCCAGCAGCTTGTCTCCGGGGACGGGGTCCTACAATGAGCAGTTCTTC
>.|TRBJ2-3|TRBV5-1|.
CASSVRVGSTDTQYF
TGCGCCAGCAGCGTTCGCGTGGGGAGCACAGATACGCAGTATTTT
>.|TRBJ2-5|TRBV6-6|.
CASSSSLQETQYF
TGTGCCAGCAGTTCCAGCCTCCAAGAGACCCAGTACTTC
>.|TRBJ2-7|TRBV7-3|.
CASSLEANYEQYF
TGTGCCAGCAGCTTAGAGGCAAACTACGAGCAGTACTTC
>TRBD2|TRBJ2-1|TRBV6-5|few
CASSKPGLSYNEQFF
TGTGCCAGCAGTAAACCGGGACTAAGCTACAATGAGCAGTTCTTC
>.|TRBJ2-7|TRBV27|.
CASSLWGSSYEQYF
TGTGCCAGCAGTTTATGGGGCAGCTCCTACGAGCAGTACTTC
>.|TRBJ2-7|TRBV2|.
CASREGAYEQYF
TGTGCCAGCAGGGAGGGGGCCTACGAGCAGTACTTC
>TRBD1|TRBJ1-5|TRBV10-3|.
CAISEGTGVENQPQHF
TGTGCCATCAGTGAGGGTACAGGGGTCGAAAATCAGCCCCAGCATTTT